The T cell receptor (beta chain) under discussion was sequenced for a study of T cell responses to AZD1222 COVID-19 vaccine. V dropped 3 bases and J dropped 2; count of bases not matched to a gene: 9. Per germline, CDR1 MGHRA and CDR2 YSYEKL. CDR3 length: 17 residues. This table comes from immunoSEQ multiplex PCR, and its TCRdb copy is limited to in-frame clones, with some not included. The sample has fewer than 120,000 clones, 85% to 95% seen once. Study findings and constraints: The donor cohort was predominantly white British with a female majority, and clonal diversity may have been underestimated. Vaccine-associated CD4 TCRs spanned spike, dominant at 160-218 and 743-854. Repertoire sampling was restricted to post-peak T cell response timepoints.

As to this clone: Antigen specificity is unknown.

V gene TRBV4-1 combines with J gene TRBJ2-1, with 8 bases fitting TRBD2. The starting material was peripheral blood, obtained 28 days after the second AZD1222 dose. The TCR originated in an adult who received the AZD1222 COVID-19 vaccine. This CDR3 is CASSQGPSGGPYNEQFF. CDR3 DNA sequence: TGCGCCAGCAGCCAGGGGCCGAGCGGGGGCCCCTACAATGAGCAGTTCTTC.